This TCR beta chain was sequenced during a study of T cells in women clearing cervical HPV infection. Study details: Donors had HPV16-related CIN3 or worse; 2 had invasive cancer. General study findings and limits: A classifier using richness and V gene abundances reached an AUC of nearly 0.85. CIN3+ cases had significantly higher TCR richness than controls; evenness did not differ.

A word on this clone: Its specificity is not known. The junction differs from germline at one of its ends, possibly a read error. The read terminates 3 residues before the CDR3 end, so the remaining end is supplied by the germline J gene. The sample contains more than one DNA sequence encoding this CDR3.

All participants had a single incident cervical HPV16 infection, and prevalent HPV16 infections were excluded. Sequencing used immunoSEQ multiplex PCR; TCRdb keeps in-frame clones, though not all of them. The record lists roughly 20,000 clones, of which the ten most abundant hold less than 6.5%. Germline V gene data show CDR1 as SGHRS and CDR2 as YFSETQ. The CDR3 contains 15 residues. The sequence came from a woman between 18 and 70 years old with a cervical HPV16 infection that either progressed to CIN3+ or cleared (not recorded which). The chain employs TRBV5-1 and TRBJ1-3; D is unclear. Sequenced: blood buffy coat. The CDR3 reads CASSFGTVGGNTIYF. CDR3 bases read: TGCGCCAGCAGCTTTGGTACAGTTGGTGGAAACACA.